Each of the 20 T cell receptor beta chains below was sequenced from the same sample in a study of blood T cell repertoires in COVID-19. Clones were sequenced by immunoSEQ multiplex PCR, and TCRdb holds only the in-frame ones, with some missing. The profile covers tens of thousands of clones, with 60% to 75% appearing a single time and approximately 40% taken by the ten largest. The sample was peripheral blood. The receptors come from a woman between 70 and 85 years old with acute or convalescent COVID-19.

The table lists this clone with a count of one. This rearrangement joins TRBV27 to TRBJ1-1; TRBD1 aligns across 9 bases. Looked up from germline, CDR1 is MNHEY and CDR2 is SMNVEV (reference sequence). V gave up 8 bases and J gave up 4 bases; unmatched junction bases: 5. The CDR3 has 13 residues. CDR3 residues: CASGTGSGTEAFF. The CDR3 DNA reads TGTGCCAGCGGGACAGGGTCAGGCACTGAAGCTTTCTTT.

The chain is built from TRBV11-2 and TRBJ1-2; no reliable D call. The CDR3 consists of 12 residues. Germline V CDR1 and CDR2: SGHAT, FQNNGV. V dropped 0 bases and J dropped 9 bases, with 8 bases sitting between them. In DNA form, the CDR3 reads TGTGCCAGCAGCTTAGACTCGGTACGCTACACCTTC. Residues: CASSLDSVRYTF.

This rearrangement joins TRBV7-9 to TRBJ1-2, with a tentative D call TRBD1 (6 bases). CDR1 is SEHNR and CDR2 is FQNEAQ in the germline V gene (reference sequence). This CDR3 has 13 residues. V lost 1 base, J lost 5 bases, and 8 bases lay in between. The CDR3 spells CASSLEQGYGYTF. CDR3 coding DNA: TGTGCCAGCAGCTTAGAACAGGGTTATGGCTACACCTTC. The full variable domain, completed using reference TRBV7-9 and TRBJ1-2, is DTGVSQNPRHKITKRGQNVTFRCDPISEHNRLYWYRQTLGQGPEFLTYFQNEAQLEKSRLLSDRFSAERPKGSFSTLEIQRTEQGDSAMYLCASSLEQGYGYTFGSGTRLTVV.

This chain connects TRBV7-9 to TRBJ2-3, with a possible D match to TRBD2 (6 bases). From germline, CDR1 is SEHNR and CDR2 FQNEAQ (reference sequence). The CDR3 has 19 residues. Deletions cut 1 base from V and 2 bases from J, with 22 bases between. The DNA for the CDR3 is TGTGCCAGCAGCTTAGTTGTTGGGGGGTTAGCGGAAGACACAGATACGCAGTATTTT. This translates into CASSLVVGGLAEDTDTQYF. The whole variable domain, filled in from reference TRBV7-9 and TRBJ2-3, reads DTGVSQNPRHKITKRGQNVTFRCDPISEHNRLYWYRQTLGQGPEFLTYFQNEAQLEKSRLLSDRFSAERPKGSFSTLEIQRTEQGDSAMYLCASSLVVGGLAEDTDTQYFGPGTRLTVL.

The chain uses TRBV12-3 or TRBV12-4 and TRBJ2-7; TRBD1 agrees at 7 bases. This CDR3 has 12 residues. The V gene end was trimmed by 6 bases and the J gene end by 9 bases; junction bases not matched to a gene: 8. CDR3 coding DNA: TGTGCCAGCAGCACCGGGACAGCATTGCAGTACTTC. Residues: CASSTGTALQYF.

The gene calls are TRBV6-6 and TRBJ2-7; 10 bases line up with TRBD2. CDR3 length: 14 residues. V dropped 6 bases and J dropped 6; count of bases not matched to a gene: 8. Germline V gene sequence: CDR1 MNHNY, CDR2 SVGAGI (reference sequence). The CDR3 region has the DNA TGTGCCAGCAGGATTCTAGCGGGAGAGGGCGAGCAGTACTTC. Amino acids: CASRILAGEGEQYF.

The chain combines TRBV9 with TRBJ1-1; 10 bases agree with TRBD1. This CDR3 has 15 residues. Trimming removed 3 bases from V and 6 bases from J; junction bases left unmatched: 8. Germline V lookup: CDR1 SGDLS, CDR2 YYNGEE. CDR3 sequence (DNA): TGTGCCAGCAGCGGACAGGGGGCGCGGGCCGCTGAAGCTTTCTTT. It codes for CASSGQGARAAEAFF.

The J gene is TRBJ1-2, the V gene TRBV29-1, with a weak D call TRBD1 (5 bases). Per the germline V gene, CDR1 is SQVTM and CDR2 is ANQGSEA. The CDR3 covers 11 residues. V lost 3 bases, J lost 8 bases, and 10 bases lay in between. The CDR3 DNA is TGCAGCGTTGATGGCCGGGGGGGCTACACCTTC. Protein product: CSVDGRGGYTF.

The chain carries TRBV5-6 and TRBJ2-2, with D possibly being TRBD2 (6 bases). This CDR3 has 15 amino acids. V gave up 0 bases and J gave up 1 base, with 7 bases separating them. Germline CDR1 reads SGHDT; CDR2 reads YYEEEE. The CDR3, as DNA: TGTGCCAGCAGCTTGGTAGCGGAGAACACCGGGGAGCTGTTTTTT. It is translated as CASSLVAENTGELFF. Based on the CDR3 plus reference TRBV5-6 and TRBJ2-2, the full variable domain is DAGVTQSPTHLIKTRGQQVTLRCSPKSGHDTVSWYQQALGQGPQFIFQYYEEEERQRGNFPDRFSGHQFPNYSSELNVNALLLGDSALYLCASSLVAENTGELFFGEGSRLTVL.

The chain recombines TRBV6-5 with TRBJ1-2; 7 bases are a match to TRBD1. V lost 6 bases to trimming and J lost 5 bases; unmatched junction nucleotides: 9. The CDR3 spans 14 residues. Germline V gene sequence: CDR1 MNHEY, CDR2 SVGAGI. CDR3 in amino acids: CASSPPGQLYGYTF. CDR3 DNA: TGTGCCAGCAGCCCACCGGGACAGCTTTATGGCTACACCTTC.

This clone was detected a few times. The V gene is TRBV4-3, the J gene TRBJ2-7, with 10 bases lining up with TRBD2. This CDR3 comprises 19 residues. V shed 0 bases and J 5 bases; nucleotides not matched to a gene: 16. CDR1 is LGHNA, CDR2 YSLEER, per germline. Here the CDR3 reads CASSQERGLGASGSHEQYF. The CDR3, as DNA: TGCGCCAGCAGCCAAGAGAGGGGGCTCGGGGCTAGCGGGAGCCACGAGCAGTACTTC.

V usage is TRBV5-6 and J usage is TRBJ1-4; 8 bases match TRBD1. The germline V gene has CDR1 SGHDT and CDR2 YYEEEE. CDR3 size: 15 residues. J gave up 8 bases and V 3 bases, and 9 bases lay outside the gene matches. CDR3 sequence: CASSSPTGEGEKLFF. In nucleotides, the CDR3 is TGTGCCAGCAGCTCCCCGACAGGGGAGGGAGAAAAACTGTTTTTT.

The rearrangement links TRBV24-1 to TRBJ2-3, with 7 bases aligning to TRBD1. There are 17 residues in the CDR3. CDR1 KGHDR and CDR2 SFDVKD come from the germline V gene. With V trimmed by 4 bases and J by 0 bases, 9 bases remained unmatched. CDR3 nucleotides: TGTGCCACCAGTGACCCGACCCCGGGACAGAGCACAGATACGCAGTATTTT. Residues: CATSDPTPGQSTDTQYF.

The chain has TRBV4-2 and TRBJ1-4; D call uncertain. V was pared by 0 bases and J by 10 bases, with 18 bases between. CDR3 length: 16 residues. Germline V gene sequence: CDR1 LGHNA, CDR2 YNFKEQ. The CDR3 region is CASSQDSPLGLGKLFF. In DNA form, the CDR3 reads TGTGCCAGCAGCCAAGATAGTCCGTTGGGCCTGGGAAAACTGTTTTTT.

This chain links TRBV5-4 with TRBJ2-7; 10 nucleotides align to TRBD1. V lost 3 bases and J lost 6; bases outside the gene matches: 6. Germline V gene data show CDR1 as SGHNT and CDR2 as YYREEE (reference sequence). CDR3 length equals 14 residues. The CDR3: CASSSGQGVSEQYF. The DNA for the CDR3 is TGTGCCAGCAGCTCAGGACAGGGGGTAAGCGAGCAGTACTTC.

The chain recombines TRBV27 with TRBJ2-5; perhaps TRBD1 as D (6 bases). CDR1 and CDR2 (germline): MNHEY, SMNVEV (reference sequence). The CDR3 consists of 14 residues. Trimming shortened V by 3 bases and J by 1 base, and 9 bases separated the two germline ends. The CDR3 loop reads CASSFLGGQETQYF. In DNA, the CDR3 is TGTGCCAGCAGTTTCCTAGGGGGCCAAGAGACCCAGTACTTC.

CDR3 nucleotides: TGTGCCAGCAGCTTAGTTCCTGGCGGAACTAATGAAAAACTGTTTTTT. Amino acids: CASSLVPGGTNEKLFF. This chain joins TRBV11-2 and TRBJ1-4; unclear D gene. Deletions cut 1 base from V and 1 base from J, with 10 bases between. Germline V gene data show CDR1 as SGHAT and CDR2 as FQNNGV. The CDR3 has 16 amino acids.

This clone has more than one count but fewer than ten. In the same sample, other DNA sequences code for this CDR3. Here the CDR3 reads CASSETGAGANVLTF. CDR3 DNA sequence: TGTGCCAGCAGCGAGACAGGGGCTGGGGCCAACGTCCTGACTTTC. J is TRBJ2-6 and V is TRBV2, with TRBD1 matching 8 bases. V was clipped by 6 bases and J by 2 bases; unmatched bases: 3. The CDR3 extends over 15 amino acids. The germline CDR1 and CDR2 sequences are SNHLY and FYNNEI.

The chain couples TRBV5-1 to TRBJ1-3; 8 bases map to TRBD1. The CDR3 has 14 residues. V gave up 7 bases and J gave up 2 bases; unmatched junction bases: 5. Germline values: CDR1 SGHRS, CDR2 YFSETQ. In DNA, the CDR3 is TGCGCCAGCTCCGAACAGGGGGCTGGAAACACCATATATTTT. As protein: CASSEQGAGNTIYF.

This rearrangement joins TRBV3-1 (or the pseudogene TRBV3-2) to TRBJ1-2, with 8 nucleotides matching TRBD1. The germline gives CDR1 LGHDT, CDR2 YNNKEL (reference sequence). V shed 4 bases, J shed 4 bases, and the junction held 8 bases outside the gene matches. The CDR3 spans 15 residues. DNA of the CDR3: TGTGCCAGCAGCCCTGGGGACAGGATGGGCTATGGCTACACCTTC. Its translation: CASSPGDRMGYGYTF.